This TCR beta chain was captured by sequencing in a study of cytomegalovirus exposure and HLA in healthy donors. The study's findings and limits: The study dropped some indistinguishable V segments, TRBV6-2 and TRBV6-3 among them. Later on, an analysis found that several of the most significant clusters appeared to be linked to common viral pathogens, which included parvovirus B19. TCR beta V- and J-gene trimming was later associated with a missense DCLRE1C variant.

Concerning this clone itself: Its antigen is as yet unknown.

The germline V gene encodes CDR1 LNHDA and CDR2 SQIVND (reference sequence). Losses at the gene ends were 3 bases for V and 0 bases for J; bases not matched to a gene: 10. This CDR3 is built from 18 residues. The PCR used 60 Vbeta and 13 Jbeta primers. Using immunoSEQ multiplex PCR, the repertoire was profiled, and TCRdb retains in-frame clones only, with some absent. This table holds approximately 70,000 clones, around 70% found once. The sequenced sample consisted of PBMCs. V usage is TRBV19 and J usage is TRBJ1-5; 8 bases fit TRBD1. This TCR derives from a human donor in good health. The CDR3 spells CASSMPRTGIYSNQPQHF. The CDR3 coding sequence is TGTGCCAGTAGTATGCCCCGGACAGGGATTTATAGCAATCAGCCCCAGCATTTT. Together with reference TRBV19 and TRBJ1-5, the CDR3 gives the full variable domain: DGGITQSPKYLFRKEGQNVTLSCEQNLNHDAMYWYRQDPGQGLRLIYYSQIVNDFQKGDIAEGYSVSREKKESFPLTVTSAQKNPTAFYLCASSMPRTGIYSNQPQHFGDGTRLSIL.